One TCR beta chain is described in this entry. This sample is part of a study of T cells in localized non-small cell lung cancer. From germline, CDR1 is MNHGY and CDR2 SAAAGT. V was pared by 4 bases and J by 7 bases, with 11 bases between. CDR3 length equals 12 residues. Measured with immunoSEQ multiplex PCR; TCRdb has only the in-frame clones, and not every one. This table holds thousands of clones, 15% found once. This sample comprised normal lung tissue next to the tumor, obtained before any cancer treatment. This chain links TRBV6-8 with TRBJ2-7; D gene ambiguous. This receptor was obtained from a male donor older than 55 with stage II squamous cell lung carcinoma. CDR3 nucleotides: TGTGCCAGCAGTTTGGGCCCCAGGGAGCAGTACTTC. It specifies CASSLGPREQYF.